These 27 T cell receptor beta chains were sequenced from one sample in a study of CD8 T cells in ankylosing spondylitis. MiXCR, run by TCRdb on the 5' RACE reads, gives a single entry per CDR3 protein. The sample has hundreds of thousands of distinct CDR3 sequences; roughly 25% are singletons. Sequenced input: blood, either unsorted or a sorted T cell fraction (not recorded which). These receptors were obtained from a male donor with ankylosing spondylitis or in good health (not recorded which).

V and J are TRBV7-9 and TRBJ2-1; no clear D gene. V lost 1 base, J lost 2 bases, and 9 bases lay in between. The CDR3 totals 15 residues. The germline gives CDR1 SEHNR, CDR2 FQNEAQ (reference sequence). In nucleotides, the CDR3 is TGTGCCAGCAGCTTAGTGCTACAGACCTACAATGAGCAGTTCTTC. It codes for CASSLVLQTYNEQFF.

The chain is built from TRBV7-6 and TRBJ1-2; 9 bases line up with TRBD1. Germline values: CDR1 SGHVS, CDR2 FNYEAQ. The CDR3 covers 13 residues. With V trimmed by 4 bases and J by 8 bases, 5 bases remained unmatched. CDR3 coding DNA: TGTGCCAGCAGCTCTGGACAGGGGTTGGGCTACACCTTC. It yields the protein CASSSGQGLGYTF.

This CDR3 is CSAPFGGITDTQYF. The CDR3 bases are TGCAGTGCTCCCTTTGGCGGGATCACAGATACGCAGTATTTT. The chain uses TRBV20-1 and TRBJ2-3; D may be TRBD2 (6 bases). This CDR3 region has 14 residues. Germline CDR1 and CDR2: DFQATT and SNEGSKA (reference sequence). Trimming took 5 bases from V and 2 from J, leaving 14 bases between them.

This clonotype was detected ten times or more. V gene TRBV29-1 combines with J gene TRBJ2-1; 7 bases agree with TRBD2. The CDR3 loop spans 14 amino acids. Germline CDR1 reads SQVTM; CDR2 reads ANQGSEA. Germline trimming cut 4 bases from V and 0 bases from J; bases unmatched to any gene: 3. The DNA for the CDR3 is TGCAGCGTTGGGGGAGGGAGCTCCTACAATGAGCAGTTCTTC. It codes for CSVGGGSSYNEQFF.

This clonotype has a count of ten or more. CDR3 protein: CASSPGTVNTGELFF. DNA of the CDR3: TGCGCCAGCAGCCCCGGGACAGTCAACACCGGGGAGCTGTTTTTT. The chain couples TRBV4-1 to TRBJ2-2; TRBD1 matches at 7 bases. Per germline, CDR1 MGHRA and CDR2 YSYEKL. The J segment lost 2 bases and the V segment lost 4 bases, leaving 4 bases of the junction unmatched. This CDR3 spans 15 amino acids.

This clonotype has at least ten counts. As DNA, the CDR3 is TGTGCCATCAGTCCAGGACGTTCGAGCTCCTATAATTCACCCCTCCACTTT. It yields the protein CAISPGRSSSYNSPLHF. The gene calls are TRBV10-3 and TRBJ1-6; unclear D gene. Per the germline V gene, CDR1 is ENHRY and CDR2 is SYGVKD. Trimming took off 5 bases at V and 0 bases at J, with 14 bases between the two ends. The CDR3 covers 17 residues.

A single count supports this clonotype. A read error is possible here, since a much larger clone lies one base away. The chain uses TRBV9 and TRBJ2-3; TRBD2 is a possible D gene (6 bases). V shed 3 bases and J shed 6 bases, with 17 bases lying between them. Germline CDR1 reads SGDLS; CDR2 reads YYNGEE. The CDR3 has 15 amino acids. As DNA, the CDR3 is TGTGCCAGCAGCGCAGCCCCGGGAGTTCAGGATACGCAGTATTTT. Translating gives CASSAAPGVQDTQYF.

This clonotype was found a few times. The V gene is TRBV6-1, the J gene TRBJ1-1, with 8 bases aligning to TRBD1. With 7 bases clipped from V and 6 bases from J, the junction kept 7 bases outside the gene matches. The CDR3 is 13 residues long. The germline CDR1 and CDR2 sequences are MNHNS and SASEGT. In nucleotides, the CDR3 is TGTGCCAGCAAAGGACAGGGCGTTCCTGAAGCTTTCTTT. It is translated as CASKGQGVPEAFF.

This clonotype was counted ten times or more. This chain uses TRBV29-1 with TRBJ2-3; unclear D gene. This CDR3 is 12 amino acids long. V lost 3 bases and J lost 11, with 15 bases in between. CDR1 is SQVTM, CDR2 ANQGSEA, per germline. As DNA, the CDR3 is TGCAGCGTTGAGGGGTCTGCTTTGGGGCAGTATTTT. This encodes CSVEGSALGQYF.

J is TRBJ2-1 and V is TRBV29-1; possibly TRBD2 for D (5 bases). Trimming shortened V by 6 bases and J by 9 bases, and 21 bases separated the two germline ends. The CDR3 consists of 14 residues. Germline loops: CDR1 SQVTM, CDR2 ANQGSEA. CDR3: CSVALRLGGTEQFF. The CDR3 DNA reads TGCAGCGTAGCCTTAAGGCTAGGAGGTACTGAGCAGTTCTTC.

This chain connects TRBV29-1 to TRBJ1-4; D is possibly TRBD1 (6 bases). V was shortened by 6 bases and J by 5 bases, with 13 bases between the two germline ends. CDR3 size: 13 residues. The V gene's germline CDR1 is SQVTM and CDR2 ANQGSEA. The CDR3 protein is CSVGNRANEKLFF. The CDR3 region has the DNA TGCAGCGTGGGGAACAGGGCGAATGAAAAACTGTTTTTT.

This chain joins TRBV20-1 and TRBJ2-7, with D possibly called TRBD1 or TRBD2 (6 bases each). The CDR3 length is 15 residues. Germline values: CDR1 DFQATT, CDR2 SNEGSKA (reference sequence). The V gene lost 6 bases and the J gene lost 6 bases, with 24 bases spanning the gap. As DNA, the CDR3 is TGCAGTGCGAAAGTCCGGGGGCCCATTTCGGGCGAGCAGTACTTC. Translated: CSAKVRGPISGEQYF.

The DNA for the CDR3 is TGTGCCATCAGTGAGCAGCAAGACAATGAGCAGTTCTTC. Translated, it gives CAISEQQDNEQFF. The V gene is TRBV10-3, the J gene TRBJ2-1; D unclear. Germline CDR1 ENHRY, CDR2 SYGVKD. Trimming removed 2 bases from V and 5 bases from J, with 7 bases in between. The CDR3 loop spans 13 amino acids.

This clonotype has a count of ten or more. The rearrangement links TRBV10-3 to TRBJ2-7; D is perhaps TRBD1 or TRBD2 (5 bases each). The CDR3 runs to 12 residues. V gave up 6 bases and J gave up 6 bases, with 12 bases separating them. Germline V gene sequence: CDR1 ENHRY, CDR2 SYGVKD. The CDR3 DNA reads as TGTGCCATCAGCGGGACGTCCGGCGAGCAGTACTTC. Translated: CAISGTSGEQYF.

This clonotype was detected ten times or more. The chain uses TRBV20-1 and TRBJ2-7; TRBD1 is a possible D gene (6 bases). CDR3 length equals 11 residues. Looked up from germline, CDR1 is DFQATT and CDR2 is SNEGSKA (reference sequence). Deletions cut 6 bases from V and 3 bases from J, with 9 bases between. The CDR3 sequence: CSALTGYEQYF. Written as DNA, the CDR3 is TGCAGTGCCTTGACAGGCTACGAGCAGTACTTC.

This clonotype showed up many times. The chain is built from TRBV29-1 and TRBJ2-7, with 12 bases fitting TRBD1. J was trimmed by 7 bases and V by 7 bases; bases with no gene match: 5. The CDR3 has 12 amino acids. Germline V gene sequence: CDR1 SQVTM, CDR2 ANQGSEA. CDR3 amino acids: CSAGQGAGEQYF. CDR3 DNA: TGCAGCGCGGGACAGGGGGCGGGTGAGCAGTACTTC.

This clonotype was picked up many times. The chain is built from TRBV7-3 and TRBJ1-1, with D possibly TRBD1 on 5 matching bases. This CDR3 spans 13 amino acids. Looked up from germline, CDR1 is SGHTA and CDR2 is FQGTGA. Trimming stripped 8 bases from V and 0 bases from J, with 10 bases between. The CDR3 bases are TGTGCCAGCGCCGCAGGGATGAACACTGAAGCTTTCTTT. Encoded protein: CASAAGMNTEAFF.

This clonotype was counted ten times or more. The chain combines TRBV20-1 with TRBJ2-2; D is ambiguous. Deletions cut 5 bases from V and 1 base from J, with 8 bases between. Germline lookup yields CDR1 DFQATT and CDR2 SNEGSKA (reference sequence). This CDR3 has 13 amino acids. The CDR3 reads CSADYLNTGELFF. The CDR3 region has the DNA TGCAGTGCTGATTACTTGAACACCGGGGAGCTGTTTTTT.

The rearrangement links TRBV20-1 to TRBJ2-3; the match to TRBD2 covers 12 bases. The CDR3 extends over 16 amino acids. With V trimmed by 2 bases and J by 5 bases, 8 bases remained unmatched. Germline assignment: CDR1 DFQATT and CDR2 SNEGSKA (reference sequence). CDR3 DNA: TGCAGTGCTAGACTAGCGGGAGGGCCGGGTAGAGATACGCAGTATTTT. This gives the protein CSARLAGGPGRDTQYF.

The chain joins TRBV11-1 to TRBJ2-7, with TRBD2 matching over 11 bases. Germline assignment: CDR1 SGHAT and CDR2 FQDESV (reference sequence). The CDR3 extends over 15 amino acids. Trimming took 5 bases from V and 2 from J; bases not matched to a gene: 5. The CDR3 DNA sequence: TGTGCCAGCAGCCCAATAGCGGGAGGGACCTACGAGCAGTACTTC. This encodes CASSPIAGGTYEQYF. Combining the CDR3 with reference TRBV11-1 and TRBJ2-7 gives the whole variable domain EAEVAQSPRYKITEKSQAVAFWCDPISGHATLYWYRQILGQGPELLVQFQDESVVDDSQLPKDRFSAERLKGVDSTLKIQPAELGDSAMYLCASSPIAGGTYEQYFGPGTRLTVT.

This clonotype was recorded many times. This chain's CDR3 is CASIRQGRSYEQYF. CDR3 coding DNA: TGTGCCAGCATTCGACAGGGACGATCCTACGAGCAGTACTTC. This chain uses TRBV28 with TRBJ2-7; 7 bases agree with TRBD1. The CDR3 spans 14 residues. J was trimmed by 1 base and V by 7 bases; bases with no gene match: 7. The germline V gene encodes CDR1 MDHEN and CDR2 SYDVKM.

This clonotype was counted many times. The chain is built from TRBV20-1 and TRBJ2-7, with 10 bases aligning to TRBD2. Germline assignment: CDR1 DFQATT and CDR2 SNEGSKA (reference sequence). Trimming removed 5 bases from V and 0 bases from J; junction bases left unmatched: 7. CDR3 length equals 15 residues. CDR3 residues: CSAASGGTSSYEQYF. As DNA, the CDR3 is TGCAGTGCTGCTAGCGGGGGAACGAGCTCCTACGAGCAGTACTTC.

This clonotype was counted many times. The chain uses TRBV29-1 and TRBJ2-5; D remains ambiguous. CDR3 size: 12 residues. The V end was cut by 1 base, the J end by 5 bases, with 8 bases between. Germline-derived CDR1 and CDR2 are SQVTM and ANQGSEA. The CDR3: CSVEVRQETQYF. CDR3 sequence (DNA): TGCAGCGTTGAAGTACGGCAGGAGACCCAGTACTTC.

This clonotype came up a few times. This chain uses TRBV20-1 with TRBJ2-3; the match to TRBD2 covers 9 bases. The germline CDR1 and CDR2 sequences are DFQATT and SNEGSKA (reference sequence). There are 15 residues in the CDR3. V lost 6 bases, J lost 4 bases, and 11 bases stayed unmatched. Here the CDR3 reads CSAETGTSPADTQYF. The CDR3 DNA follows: TGCAGTGCCGAAACCGGGACTAGCCCTGCAGATACGCAGTATTTT.

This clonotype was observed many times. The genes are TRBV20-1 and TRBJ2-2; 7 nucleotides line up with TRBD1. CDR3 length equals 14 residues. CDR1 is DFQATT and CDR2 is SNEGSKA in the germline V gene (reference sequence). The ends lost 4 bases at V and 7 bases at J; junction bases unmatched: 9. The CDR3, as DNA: TGCAGTGCTAAAGGGGGCGTTAATGTCGGGGAGCTGTTTTTT. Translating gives CSAKGGVNVGELFF.

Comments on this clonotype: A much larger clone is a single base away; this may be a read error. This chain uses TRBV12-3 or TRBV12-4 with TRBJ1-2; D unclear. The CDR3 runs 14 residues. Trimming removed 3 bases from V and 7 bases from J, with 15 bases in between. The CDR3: CASSFADGISGYTF. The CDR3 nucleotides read TGTGCCAGCAGTTTCGCCGACGGAATCTCTGGCTACACCTTC.

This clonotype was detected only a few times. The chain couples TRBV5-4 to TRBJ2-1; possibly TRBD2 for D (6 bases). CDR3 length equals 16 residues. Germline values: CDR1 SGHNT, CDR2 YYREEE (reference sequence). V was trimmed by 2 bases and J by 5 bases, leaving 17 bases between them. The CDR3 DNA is TGTGCCAGCAGCTTCGTTAGACCAGAGCGGGACAATGAGCAGTTCTTC. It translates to CASSFVRPERDNEQFF.